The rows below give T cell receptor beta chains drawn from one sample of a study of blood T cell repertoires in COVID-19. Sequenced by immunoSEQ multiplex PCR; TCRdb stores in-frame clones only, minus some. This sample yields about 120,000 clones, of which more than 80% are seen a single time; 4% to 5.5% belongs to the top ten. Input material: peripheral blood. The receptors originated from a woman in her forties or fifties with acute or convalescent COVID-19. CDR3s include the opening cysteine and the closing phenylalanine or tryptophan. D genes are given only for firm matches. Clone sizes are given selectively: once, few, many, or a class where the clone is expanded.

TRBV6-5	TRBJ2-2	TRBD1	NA	CASSYGTGDTGELFF	TGTGCCAGCAGTTACGGGACAGGGGACACCGGGGAGCTGTTTTTT
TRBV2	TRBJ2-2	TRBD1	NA	CASSGDRAEKLFF	TGTGCCAGCTCGGGCGACAGGGCCGAGAAGCTGTTTTTT
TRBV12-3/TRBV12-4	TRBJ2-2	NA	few	CASSSDTGELFF	TGTGCCAGCAGTTCGGACACCGGGGAGCTGTTTTTT
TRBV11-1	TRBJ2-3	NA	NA	CASSFAWGPTDTQYF	TGTGCCAGCAGCTTTGCCTGGGGGCCCACAGATACGCAGTATTTT
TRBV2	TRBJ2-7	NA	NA	CASSEGSFSYEQYF	TGTGCCAGCAGTGAAGGGAGCTTCTCCTACGAGCAGTACTTC
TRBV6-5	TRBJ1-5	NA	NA	CASSYHGNQPQHF	TGTGCCAGCAGCTACCACGGGAATCAGCCCCAGCATTTT
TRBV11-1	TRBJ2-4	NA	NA	CASSLRFSPNIQYF	TGTGCCAGCAGCTTGAGGTTTTCTCCAAACATTCAGTACTTC
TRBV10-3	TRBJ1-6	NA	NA	CAIRRSTPGDNSPLHF	TGTGCCATCAGACGTTCTACTCCAGGGGATAATTCACCCCTCCACTTT
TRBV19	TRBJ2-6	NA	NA	CASSDRVFSGANVLTF	TGTGCCAGTAGTGATCGGGTCTTCTCTGGGGCCAACGTCCTGACTTTC
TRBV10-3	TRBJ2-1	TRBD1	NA	CAISEKDRGLDEQFF	TGTGCCATCAGTGAGAAGGACAGGGGGTTGGATGAGCAGTTCTTC
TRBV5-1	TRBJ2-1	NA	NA	CASGQPTGLEQFF	TGCGCCAGCGGCCAACCTACAGGGCTGGAGCAGTTCTTC
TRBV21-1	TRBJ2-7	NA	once	CASLGQGAGPPWQYF	TGTGCCAGCTTAGGACAGGGGGCGGGACCTCCTTGGCAGTACTTC
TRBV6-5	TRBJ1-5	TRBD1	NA	CASIPWTGDQPQHF	TGTGCCAGCATCCCCTGGACAGGTGACCAGCCCCAGCATTTT
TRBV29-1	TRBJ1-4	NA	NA	CSALGGVFEKLFF	TGCAGCGCCCTTGGCGGGGTCTTTGAAAAACTGTTTTTT
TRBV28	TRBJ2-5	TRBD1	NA	CASSFPGQGVETQYF	TGTGCCAGCAGTTTTCCAGGACAGGGTGTTGAGACCCAGTACTTC
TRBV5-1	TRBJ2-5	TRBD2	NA	CASSLGTSGYQETQYF	TGCGCCAGCAGCTTGGGGACTAGCGGATACCAAGAGACCCAGTACTTC
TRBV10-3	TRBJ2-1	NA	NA	CAISGGGRGYNEQFF	TGTGCCATCAGTGGAGGGGGTCGCGGCTACAATGAGCAGTTCTTC
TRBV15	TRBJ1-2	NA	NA	CATSSPGEGYTF	TGTGCCACCAGCAGCCCAGGGGAAGGGTACACCTTC
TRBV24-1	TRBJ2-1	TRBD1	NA	CATSGTGGANEQFF	TGTGCCACGTCCGGGACAGGGGGAGCGAATGAGCAGTTCTTC
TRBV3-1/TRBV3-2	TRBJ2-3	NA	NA	CASSQVGWRGRSTDTQYF	TGTGCCAGCAGCCAAGTGGGCTGGAGGGGGCGTAGCACAGATACGCAGTATTTT
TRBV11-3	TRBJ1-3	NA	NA	CASSSGAGTIYF	TGTGCCAGCAGCTCCGGTGCGGGGACCATATATTTT
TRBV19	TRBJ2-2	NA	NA	CASSSSTISRELFF	TGTGCCAGTAGTAGTTCTACCATTAGCAGGGAGCTGTTTTTT
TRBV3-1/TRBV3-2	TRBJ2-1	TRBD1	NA	CASSQGRGYPSYNEQFF	TGTGCCAGCAGCCAAGGCAGGGGGTACCCATCCTACAATGAGCAGTTCTTC
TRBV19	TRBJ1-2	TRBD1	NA	CASWRTGPTGGYTF	TGTGCCAGTTGGAGGACAGGGCCCACTGGGGGCTACACCTTC
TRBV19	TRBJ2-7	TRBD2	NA	CASSFGLANEQYF	TGTGCCAGTAGTTTTGGACTAGCGAACGAGCAGTACTTC
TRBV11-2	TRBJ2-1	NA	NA	CASSFQYNEQFF	TGTGCCAGCAGCTTTCAATACAATGAGCAGTTCTTC
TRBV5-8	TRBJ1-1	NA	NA	CASSSSWVSSGEAFF	TGTGCCAGCAGCTCCTCATGGGTCTCTTCAGGTGAAGCTTTCTTT
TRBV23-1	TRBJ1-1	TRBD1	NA	CASSQWGTATEAFF	TGCGCCAGCAGTCAATGGGGGACAGCCACTGAAGCTTTCTTT
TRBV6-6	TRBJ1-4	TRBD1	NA	CASSLDRRDRVGPNEKLFF	TGTGCCAGCAGTCTCGACCGGAGGGACAGGGTAGGACCTAATGAAAAACTGTTTTTT
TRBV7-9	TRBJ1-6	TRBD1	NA	CASSSSPGQDNSPLHF	TGTGCCAGCAGCTCCTCGCCGGGACAGGATAATTCACCCCTCCACTTT
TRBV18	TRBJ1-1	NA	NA	CASSPPPGNTEAFF	TGTGCCAGCTCACCACCCCCGGGGAACACTGAAGCTTTCTTT
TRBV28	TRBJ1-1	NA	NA	CATRDSNTEAFF	TGTGCCACCAGAGACTCGAACACTGAAGCTTTCTTT
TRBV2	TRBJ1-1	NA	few	CASSSDKTEAFF	TGTGCCAGCAGTTCGGACAAGACTGAAGCTTTCTTT
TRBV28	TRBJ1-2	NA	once	CASSLQWQGNIYGYTF	TGTGCCAGCAGTTTACAATGGCAGGGTAATATCTATGGCTACACCTTC
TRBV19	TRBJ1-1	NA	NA	CASSMWQGNGEAFF	TGTGCCAGTAGTATGTGGCAGGGTAACGGTGAAGCTTTCTTT
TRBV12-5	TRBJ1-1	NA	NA	CASRNRVSEAFF	TGTGCTAGTCGGAACAGGGTTTCTGAAGCTTTCTTT
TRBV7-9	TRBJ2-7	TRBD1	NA	CASSTGQTSYEQYF	TGTGCCAGCAGCACGGGACAGACATCCTACGAGCAGTACTTC
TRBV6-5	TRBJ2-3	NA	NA	CASSYSFGGRSLF	TGTGCCAGCAGTTACTCATTTGGAGGGAGAAGTTTGTTT
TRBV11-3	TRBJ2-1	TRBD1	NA	CASRQGAGRGEQFF	TGTGCCAGCAGGCAGGGGGCAGGGCGCGGTGAGCAGTTCTTC
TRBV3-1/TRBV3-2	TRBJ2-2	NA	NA	CASSQYLSGLAGELFF	TGTGCCAGCAGCCAATATTTAAGCGGGCTGGCCGGGGAGCTGTTTTTT
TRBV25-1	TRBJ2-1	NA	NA	CASRDPGAYNEQFF	TGTGCCAGCAGGGATCCGGGAGCCTACAATGAGCAGTTCTTC
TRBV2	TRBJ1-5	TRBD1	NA	CASGEVGQGHSNQPQHF	TGTGCCAGCGGGGAAGTCGGACAGGGGCATAGCAATCAGCCCCAGCATTTT